This TCR beta chain is from a study of blood T cell repertoires in COVID-19 (TCRdb year 2020). With respect to the entire study: Samples covering the acute and convalescent phases of COVID-19 were provided by collaborators in the United States, Italy and Spain. The repertoires were released in a freely available public database meant as a resource for research on the immune response to SARS-CoV-2. Deeply sampled blood TCRbeta repertoires from subjects exposed to, actively infected with, or recovered from COVID-19 were included in the dataset. Where HLA class I and class II types were available, the types were taken from metadata supplied by the sample provider, not from assay-based typing. The material from the prospective study consisted of cDNA or gDNA derived from T cells, B-cell-depleted T cells, or PBMCs. Samples were obtained from the ongoing ImmuneRACE study (first 160 participants) and from over a thousand subjects provided by 6 global collaborators. Nearly every sample came with metadata listing a de-identified subject ID, COVID-19 status, age in years and sex.

A word on this clone: Its binding antigen is unknown. Per-base qualities were not stored, and no clone one base away is much larger.

Overall study results and their limits: The quantity of clinical and demographic metadata differed by source and by participant and was supplied without curation.

The collaborating institutions used their own protocols to collect whole blood in K2EDTA tubes. For TCRbeta analysis, collaborators shipped samples as frozen whole blood, isolated PBMCs, or DNA extracted from either of those sample types. The CDR3 measures 15 amino acids from cysteine to phenylalanine. Left in the record is the CDR3 DNA by itself, 45 bases read in frame from the first base. V and J lose 4 bases and 3 bases, and a span of 14 bases separates them. The germline V gene encodes CDR1 SGHRS and CDR2 YFSETQ. TCRbeta CDR3 regions were amplified from genomic DNA by means of the immunoSEQ Assay, a bias-controlled multiplex PCR. In the paper's pipeline: The number of nucleated cells in each sample was estimated from the amplification of reference gene primers within the assay. Sequence reads were collapsed and filtered to measure the absolute abundance of every unique TCRbeta CDR3 rearrangement. For each sample, productive Simpson clonality was calculated as the square root of Simpson's diversity index over productive rearrangements. TCRdb holds this immuneACCESS table with in-frame rearrangements only. Some clones are missing; in checked studies, unresolved V genes explain under half, and the rest has no known cause. V and J calls and clone size are copied from that table; D and trimming were computed from the DNA. This sample is represented by some 270,000 clones; around 86% of them were singletons. The biggest ten clones account for 2% to 2.5% of the sample.

The source material was peripheral blood. This chain is built from TRBV5-1 and TRBJ1-5; TRBD1 is a possible D gene, resting on 6 matching bases. The source of this sequence is a man aged 45-65 years with acute or convalescent COVID-19. The CDR3 loop reads CASSPGRGDNQPQHF. The bases are TGCGCCAGCAGCCCTGGGAGGGGGGACAATCAGCCCCAGCATTTT.